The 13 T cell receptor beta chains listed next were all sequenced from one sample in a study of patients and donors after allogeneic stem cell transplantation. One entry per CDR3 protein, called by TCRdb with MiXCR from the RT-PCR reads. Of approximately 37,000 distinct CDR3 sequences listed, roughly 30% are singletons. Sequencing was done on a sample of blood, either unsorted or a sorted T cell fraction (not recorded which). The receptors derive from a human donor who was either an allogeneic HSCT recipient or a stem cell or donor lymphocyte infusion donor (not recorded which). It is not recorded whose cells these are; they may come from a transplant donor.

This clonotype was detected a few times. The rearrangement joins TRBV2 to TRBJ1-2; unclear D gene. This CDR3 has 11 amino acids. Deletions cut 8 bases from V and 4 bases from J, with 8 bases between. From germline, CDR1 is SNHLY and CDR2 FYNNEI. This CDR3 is CASGVIYGYTF. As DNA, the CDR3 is TGTGCCAGCGGAGTTATCTATGGCTACACCTTC.

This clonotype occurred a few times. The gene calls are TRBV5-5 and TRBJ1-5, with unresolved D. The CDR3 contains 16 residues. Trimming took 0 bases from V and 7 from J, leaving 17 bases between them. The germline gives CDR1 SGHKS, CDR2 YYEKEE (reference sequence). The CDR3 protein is CASSLGPGNMGQPQHF. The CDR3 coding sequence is TGTGCCAGCAGCTTGGGTCCGGGGAATATGGGACAGCCCCAGCATTTT.

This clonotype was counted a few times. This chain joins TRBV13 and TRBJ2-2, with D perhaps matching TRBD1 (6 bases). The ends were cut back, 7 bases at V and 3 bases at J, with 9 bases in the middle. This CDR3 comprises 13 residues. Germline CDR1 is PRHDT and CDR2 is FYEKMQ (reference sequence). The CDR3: CASTPGDTGELFF. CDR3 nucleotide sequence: TGTGCCAGCACCCCAGGGGACACCGGGGAGCTGTTTTTT.

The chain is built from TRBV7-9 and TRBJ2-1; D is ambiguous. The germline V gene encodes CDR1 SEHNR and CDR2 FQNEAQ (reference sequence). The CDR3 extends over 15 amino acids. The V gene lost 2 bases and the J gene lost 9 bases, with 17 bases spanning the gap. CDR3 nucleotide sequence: TGTGCCAGCAGCTTACCTGCCGGACCGGACGTTGAGCAGTTCTTC. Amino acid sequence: CASSLPAGPDVEQFF.

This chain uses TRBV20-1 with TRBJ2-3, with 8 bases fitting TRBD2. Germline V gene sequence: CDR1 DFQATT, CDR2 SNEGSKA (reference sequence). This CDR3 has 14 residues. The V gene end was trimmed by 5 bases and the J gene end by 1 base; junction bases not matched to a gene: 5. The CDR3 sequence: CSALSGTRTDTQYF. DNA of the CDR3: TGCAGTGCTCTTAGCGGGACTCGCACAGATACGCAGTATTTT.

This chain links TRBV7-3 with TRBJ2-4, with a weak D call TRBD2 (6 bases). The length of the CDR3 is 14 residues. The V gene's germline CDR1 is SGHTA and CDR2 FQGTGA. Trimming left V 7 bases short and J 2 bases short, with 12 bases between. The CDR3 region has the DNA TGTGCCAGCAAATATCGGGGGTCCAAAAACATTCAGTACTTC. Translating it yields CASKYRGSKNIQYF.

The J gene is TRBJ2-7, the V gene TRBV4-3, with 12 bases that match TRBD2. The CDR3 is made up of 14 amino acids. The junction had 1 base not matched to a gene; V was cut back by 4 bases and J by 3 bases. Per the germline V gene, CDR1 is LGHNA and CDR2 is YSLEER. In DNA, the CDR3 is TGCGCCAGCAGCCGGGGACTAGCGGGCTACGAGCAGTACTTC. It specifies CASSRGLAGYEQYF.

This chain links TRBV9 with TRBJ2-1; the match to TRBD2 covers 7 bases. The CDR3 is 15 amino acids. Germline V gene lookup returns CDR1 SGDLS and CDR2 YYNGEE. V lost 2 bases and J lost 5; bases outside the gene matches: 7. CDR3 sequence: CASSVPSGGDNEQFF. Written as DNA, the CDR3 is TGTGCCAGCAGCGTCCCATCGGGAGGAGACAATGAGCAGTTCTTC.

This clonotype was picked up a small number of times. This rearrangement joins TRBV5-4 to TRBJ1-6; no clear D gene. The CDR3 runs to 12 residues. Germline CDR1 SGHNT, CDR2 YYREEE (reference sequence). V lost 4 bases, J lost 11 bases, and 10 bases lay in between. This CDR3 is CASSQGGTPLHF. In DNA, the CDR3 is TGTGCCAGCAGCCAAGGCGGGACACCCCTCCACTTT.

The CDR3 sequence: CSANRQGHAFF. The CDR3, as DNA: TGCAGTGCTAATCGACAGGGCCATGCTTTCTTT. The chain carries TRBV20-1 and TRBJ1-1; 7 nucleotides agree with TRBD1. This CDR3 is built from 11 residues. J lost 11 bases, V lost 4 bases, and 7 bases had no gene match. Germline V CDR1 and CDR2: DFQATT, SNEGSKA (reference sequence).

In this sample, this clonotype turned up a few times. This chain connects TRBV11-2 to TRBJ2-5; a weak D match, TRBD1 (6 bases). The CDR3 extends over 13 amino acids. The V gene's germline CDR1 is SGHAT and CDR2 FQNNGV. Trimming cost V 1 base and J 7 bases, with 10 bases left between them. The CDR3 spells CASSLGGQPTQYF. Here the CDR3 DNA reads TGTGCCAGCAGCTTAGGTGGACAGCCGACCCAGTACTTC. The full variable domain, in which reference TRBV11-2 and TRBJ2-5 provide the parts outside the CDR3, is EAGVAQSPRYKIIEKRQSVAFWCNPISGHATLYWYQQILGQGPKLLIQFQNNGVVDDSQLPKDRFSAERLKGVDSTLKIQPAKLEDSAVYLCASSLGGQPTQYFGPGTRLLVL.

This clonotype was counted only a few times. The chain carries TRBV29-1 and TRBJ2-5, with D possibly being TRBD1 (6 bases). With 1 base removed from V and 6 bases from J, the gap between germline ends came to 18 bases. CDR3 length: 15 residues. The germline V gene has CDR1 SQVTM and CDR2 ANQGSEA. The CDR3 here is CSVEGRAGDQKTQYF. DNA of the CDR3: TGCAGCGTTGAAGGCCGGGCAGGGGACCAGAAGACCCAGTACTTC.

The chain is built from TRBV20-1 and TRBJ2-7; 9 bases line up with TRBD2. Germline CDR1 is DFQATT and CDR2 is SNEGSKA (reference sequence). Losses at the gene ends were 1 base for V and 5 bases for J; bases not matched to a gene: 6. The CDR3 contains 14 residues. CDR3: CSARGGLAGHEQYF. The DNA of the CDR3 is TGCAGTGCTAGAGGGGGGCTAGCGGGACACGAGCAGTACTTC.